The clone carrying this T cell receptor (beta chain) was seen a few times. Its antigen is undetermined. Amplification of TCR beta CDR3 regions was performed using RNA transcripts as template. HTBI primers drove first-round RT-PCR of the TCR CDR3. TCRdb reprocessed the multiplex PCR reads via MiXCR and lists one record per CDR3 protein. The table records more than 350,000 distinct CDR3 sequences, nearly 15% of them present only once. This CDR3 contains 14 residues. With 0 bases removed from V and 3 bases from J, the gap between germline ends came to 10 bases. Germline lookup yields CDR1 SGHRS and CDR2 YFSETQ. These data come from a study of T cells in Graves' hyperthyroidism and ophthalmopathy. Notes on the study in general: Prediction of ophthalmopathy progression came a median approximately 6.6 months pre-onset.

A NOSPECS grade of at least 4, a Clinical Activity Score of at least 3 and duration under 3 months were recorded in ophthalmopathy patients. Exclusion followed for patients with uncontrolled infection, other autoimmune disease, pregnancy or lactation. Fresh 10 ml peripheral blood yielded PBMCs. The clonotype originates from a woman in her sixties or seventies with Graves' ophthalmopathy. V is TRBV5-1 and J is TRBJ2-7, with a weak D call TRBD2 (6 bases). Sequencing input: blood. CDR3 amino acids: CASSLDRDFYEQYF. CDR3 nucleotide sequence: TGCGCCAGCAGCTTGGACCGGGACTTCTACGAGCAGTACTTC.